These 30 T cell receptor beta chains were all obtained from the same sample, sequenced in a study of blood T cell repertoires in COVID-19. Some clones are missing from TCRdb's copy, which holds only in-frame ones; the method was immunoSEQ multiplex PCR. In the table there are under 400,000 clones, roughly 90% of which are singletons. The sample was PBMCs or T cells enriched from blood (not recorded which). The receptor set was obtained from a woman aged 25-40 years who had been exposed to COVID-19.

V usage is TRBV9 and J usage is TRBJ2-7; D remains ambiguous. V lost 4 bases to trimming and J lost 0 bases, with 17 bases between them. The CDR3 contains 16 residues. CDR1 SGDLS and CDR2 YYNGEE come from the germline V gene. The CDR3 region has the DNA TGTGCCAGCAGCATAGAGACCGACTCCTTCTCCTACGAGCAGTACTTC. Protein product: CASSIETDSFSYEQYF.

This clone is a singleton in its sample. The gene calls are TRBV4-2 and TRBJ2-3; tentatively, D is TRBD1 (5 bases). V lost 11 bases to trimming and J lost 2 bases, with 17 bases between them. This CDR3 is built from 14 residues. Per the germline V gene, CDR1 is LGHNA and CDR2 is YNFKEQ. The CDR3 DNA follows: TGTGCCCGTCCCCCCACAGGCCTCACAGATACGCAGTATTTT. It translates to CARPPTGLTDTQYF.

This rearrangement joins TRBV27 to TRBJ2-3, with TRBD2 matching over 11 bases. Losses at the gene ends were 4 bases for V and 0 bases for J; bases not matched to a gene: 12. The germline gives CDR1 MNHEY, CDR2 SMNVEV (reference sequence). CDR3 length: 19 residues. The DNA for the CDR3 is TGTGCCAGCAGTTGGGTCCCAGGGGGACTAGCGGTTAGCACAGATACGCAGTATTTT. Its translation: CASSWVPGGLAVSTDTQYF.

DNA for the CDR3: TGTGCCATCAGGGCGACAGGGGGCTACGATGGCTACACCTTC. As protein: CAIRATGGYDGYTF. This chain uses TRBV10-3 with TRBJ1-2, with 10 positions matching TRBD1. The CDR3 runs 14 residues. Germline V gene sequence: CDR1 ENHRY, CDR2 SYGVKD. V was clipped by 6 bases and J by 6 bases; unmatched bases: 7.

This chain uses TRBV19 with TRBJ1-4; TRBD1 might be the D (6 bases). The CDR3 contains 14 residues. Per germline, CDR1 LNHDA and CDR2 SQIVND (reference sequence). V lost 3 bases and J 5 bases, leaving 10 bases between the germline ends. The CDR3 coding sequence is TGTGCCAGTAGTATTGATACAGGGAATGAAAAACTGTTTTTT. This translates into CASSIDTGNEKLFF.

The chain joins TRBV11-1 to TRBJ2-1; 7 nucleotides match TRBD2. CDR1 and CDR2 (germline): SGHAT, FQDESV (reference sequence). The V and J ends lost 3 bases and 7 bases, in that order; junction bases with no gene match: 6. The CDR3 loop spans 14 amino acids. CDR3 bases: TGTGCCAGCAGCTTTCTAGCGGAAGGGAATGAGCAGTTCTTC. Its translation: CASSFLAEGNEQFF.

The chain carries TRBV19 and TRBJ1-1; D uncertain. The CDR3 is 14 amino acids. Germline CDR1 is LNHDA and CDR2 is SQIVND (reference sequence). V was cut by 4 bases and J by 3 bases, with 12 bases left in between. The CDR3 is CASSTPDFYTEAFF. DNA for the CDR3: TGTGCCAGTAGTACCCCGGACTTCTACACTGAAGCTTTCTTT.

This chain connects TRBV5-1 to TRBJ2-7, with D tentatively TRBD1 (5 bases). This CDR3 is built from 15 residues. Germline values: CDR1 SGHRS, CDR2 YFSETQ. V was pared by 2 bases and J by 0 bases, with 12 bases between. The CDR3 bases are TGCGCCAGCAGCTTTTTCGACGACAGCTCCTACGAGCAGTACTTC. Translated, it gives CASSFFDDSSYEQYF.

The chain recombines TRBV19 with TRBJ1-2; D not certain. V lost 1 base and J lost 4, with 7 bases in between. CDR3 length: 13 residues. The germline V gene encodes CDR1 LNHDA and CDR2 SQIVND (reference sequence). The DNA of the CDR3 is TGTGCCAGTAGTATAGGGACTATCTATGGCTACACCTTC. The encoded protein is CASSIGTIYGYTF.

The chain links TRBV28 to TRBJ2-7; weak D call: TRBD1 (5 bases). CDR1 and CDR2 from the germline V gene are MDHEN and SYDVKM. The germline V and J ends were trimmed by 7 bases and 2 bases, with 27 bases remaining between them. The CDR3 spans 18 residues. The CDR3 here is CASIPYPPQGPSTYEQYF. The CDR3, as DNA: TGTGCCAGCATCCCATACCCCCCGCAGGGCCCCTCTACCTACGAGCAGTACTTC.

This chain uses TRBV29-1 with TRBJ2-7; D gene uncertain. The CDR3 consists of 13 residues. Germline V gene data show CDR1 as SQVTM and CDR2 as ANQGSEA. Deletions cut 6 bases from V and 0 bases from J, with 12 bases between. This CDR3 is CSVLAPSSYEQYF. CDR3 nucleotide sequence: TGCAGCGTCTTGGCCCCTAGCTCCTACGAGCAGTACTTC.

The chain carries TRBV21-1 and TRBJ2-7; the table's D call, TRBD1, has no DNA check behind it. TRBV21-1 is noted as a pseudogene. The CDR3 loop spans 13 amino acids. CDR3 DNA sequence: TGTGCCAGCACTACGGTGACAGGGGACGAGCAGTACTTC. This codes for CASTTVTGDEQYF.

The chain is built from TRBV5-1 and TRBJ1-3; a weak D match, TRBD1 (5 bases). This CDR3 has 15 amino acids. The ends were cut back, 0 bases at V and 2 bases at J, with 9 bases in the middle. The germline V gene encodes CDR1 SGHRS and CDR2 YFSETQ. The CDR3 sequence is CASSLAGIPGNTIYF. The DNA of the CDR3 is TGCGCCAGCAGCTTGGCAGGGATCCCTGGAAACACCATATATTTT.

The rearrangement links TRBV18 to TRBJ1-3, with D unresolved. The germline V and J ends were trimmed by 2 bases and 0 bases, with 11 bases remaining between them. The CDR3 extends over 16 amino acids. From germline, CDR1 is KGHSH and CDR2 LQKENI. CDR3 sequence: CASSPSRSYSGNTIYF. The CDR3 coding sequence is TGTGCCAGCTCACCATCCAGATCTTACTCTGGAAACACCATATATTTT. Looking up the rest from reference TRBV18 and TRBJ1-3 gives the full variable domain: NAGVMQNPRHLVRRRGQEARLRCSPMKGHSHVYWYRQLPEEGLKFMVYLQKENIIDESGMPKERFSAEFPKEGPSILRIQQVVRGDSAAYFCASSPSRSYSGNTIYFGEGSWLTVV.

The V and J genes are TRBV5-6 and TRBJ2-3; 8 positions agree with TRBD1. Per germline, CDR1 SGHDT and CDR2 YYEEEE. The V and J ends lost 4 bases and 4 bases, in that order; junction bases with no gene match: 2. The length of the CDR3 is 13 residues. In DNA, the CDR3 is TGTGCCAGCAGCCGACAGGGGTCAGATACGCAGTATTTT. Residues: CASSRQGSDTQYF.

The V call is TRBV6-5, the J call TRBJ1-2; 8 positions agree with TRBD1. J was trimmed by 4 bases and V by 0 bases; bases with no gene match: 7. The germline V gene encodes CDR1 MNHEY and CDR2 SVGAGI. CDR3 length: 16 amino acids. The CDR3 DNA sequence: TGTGCCAGCAGTTACTCGGCTTACAGGGGGGTCTATGGCTACACCTTC. Translation: CASSYSAYRGVYGYTF.

J is TRBJ2-2 and V is TRBV29-1, with 10 bases that match TRBD2. This CDR3 has 15 residues. Germline loops: CDR1 SQVTM, CDR2 ANQGSEA. V shed 5 bases and J 3 bases; nucleotides not matched to a gene: 6. CDR3 loop: CSVPRLAGYTGELFF. For the CDR3, the DNA is TGCAGCGTTCCCCGACTAGCGGGCTACACCGGGGAGCTGTTTTTT.

CDR3 DNA: TGTGCCAGCAGTGTCGCCGGGACAGGGGGCTGGGGTGAGCAGTTCTTC. Protein sequence: CASSVAGTGGWGEQFF. This chain connects TRBV25-1 to TRBJ2-1; TRBD1 agrees at 12 bases. From germline, CDR1 is MGHDK and CDR2 SYGVNS. J was trimmed by 9 bases and V by 4 bases; bases with no gene match: 10. The CDR3 spans 16 residues.

The chain joins TRBV12-5 to TRBJ2-7, with D possibly TRBD1 on 5 matching bases. CDR3 length equals 14 residues. The germline V gene encodes CDR1 LGHNT and CDR2 FRNRAP. Trimming pared 6 bases from V and 0 bases from J, leaving 12 bases between. CDR3 amino acids: CASGPLQGSYEQYF. The CDR3 DNA follows: TGTGCTAGTGGCCCCCTCCAGGGCTCCTACGAGCAGTACTTC.

The chain is built from TRBV11-3 and TRBJ2-1, with D perhaps TRBD2 (7 bases). The CDR3 is 18 amino acids. CDR1 and CDR2 from the germline V gene are SGHNT and YENEEA. V lost 5 bases to trimming and J lost 3 bases, with 23 bases between them. CDR3 DNA sequence: TGTGCCAGCAGCCTTTTCGGGGAGGGTGGGGGCGGCTACAATGAGCAGTTCTTC. Amino acid sequence: CASSLFGEGGGGYNEQFF.

The count of this clone is one. V usage is TRBV6-1 and J usage is TRBJ1-5; TRBD1 is a possible D gene (6 bases). CDR3 length equals 15 residues. The germline gives CDR1 MNHNS, CDR2 SASEGT. The V end lost 3 bases, the J end lost 7 bases, and 16 bases lay between the germline ends. CDR3 DNA sequence: TGTGCCAGCAGTGATTTGGGGGGGGGCGTCCAGCCCCAGCATTTT. It encodes CASSDLGGGVQPQHF.

The genes are TRBV11-3 and TRBJ2-7; 9 bases match TRBD2. The junction had 4 bases not matched to a gene; V was cut back by 4 bases and J by 0 bases. This CDR3 region has 15 residues. CDR1 is SGHNT, CDR2 YENEEA, per germline. The CDR3 region is CASSSTSGRSYEQYF. The CDR3 nucleotides read TGTGCCAGCAGCTCGACTAGCGGCCGCTCCTACGAGCAGTACTTC.

The gene calls are TRBV21-1 and TRBJ2-7; the D call in the table, TRBD1, was not verified against the DNA. TRBV21-1 corresponds to a pseudogene. The length of the CDR3 is 18 residues. The CDR3, as DNA: TGTGCCAGCAGCCCCCAAGGGATGATCAGGGGTCCATTCTACGAGCAGTACTTC. This codes for CASSPQGMIRGPFYEQYF.

This chain uses TRBV5-5 with TRBJ1-2; tentative D call: TRBD1 (5 bases). In germline, CDR1 is SGHKS, CDR2 YYEKEE (reference sequence). The CDR3 loop spans 12 amino acids. Trimming pared 3 bases from V and 8 bases from J, leaving 11 bases between. CDR3 loop: CASSSAGDGYTF. Here the CDR3 DNA reads TGTGCCAGCAGCTCCGCGGGGGACGGCTACACCTTC.

This rearrangement joins TRBV6-5 to TRBJ1-5; no clear D. CDR3 length: 13 residues. V dropped 5 bases and J dropped 10 bases, with 15 bases sitting between them. In germline, CDR1 is MNHEY, CDR2 SVGAGI. The CDR3 protein is CASSSQRALPQHF. CDR3 in DNA: TGTGCCAGCAGTAGCCAGAGGGCTCTTCCCCAGCATTTT.

This clone was seen only once. The chain couples TRBV12-5 to TRBJ1-4; D uncertain. Germline V CDR1 and CDR2: LGHNT, FRNRAP. The V end was cut by 1 base, the J end by 4 bases, with 7 bases between. This CDR3 is 14 amino acids long. The CDR3: CASGLGAVNEKLFF. As DNA, the CDR3 is TGTGCTAGTGGTTTGGGGGCAGTTAATGAAAAACTGTTTTTT.

The chain is built from TRBV28 and TRBJ2-7; possibly TRBD2 for D (5 bases). CDR3 length: 13 amino acids. Germline lookup yields CDR1 MDHEN and CDR2 SYDVKM. The V and J ends lost 2 bases and 7 bases respectively, with 12 bases between them. The CDR3 nucleotides read TGTGCCAGCAGTTTAGGACCAGCGGTGGAGCAGTACTTC. Amino acid sequence: CASSLGPAVEQYF. Combining the CDR3 with reference TRBV28 and TRBJ2-7 gives the whole variable domain DVKVTQSSRYLVKRTGEKVFLECVQDMDHENMFWYRQDPGLGLRLIYFSYDVKMKEKGDIPEGYSVSREKKERFSLILESASTNQTSMYLCASSLGPAVEQYFGPGTRLTVT.

This chain joins TRBV12-3 or TRBV12-4 and TRBJ1-1; D uncertain. There are 13 residues in the CDR3. The V end was cut by 1 base, the J end by 1 base, with 4 bases between. In DNA, the CDR3 is TGTGCCAGCAGTTTAGGACAGAACACTGAAGCTTTCTTT. It specifies CASSLGQNTEAFF.

The gene calls are TRBV11-2 and TRBJ2-2; no firm D call. CDR3 length equals 12 residues. Germline V gives CDR1 SGHAT, CDR2 FQNNGV. V was trimmed by 8 bases and J by 0 bases, leaving 4 bases between them. The CDR3 sequence: CASLANTGELFF. The CDR3 coding sequence is TGTGCCAGCCTAGCGAACACCGGGGAGCTGTTTTTT.

V usage is TRBV19 and J usage is TRBJ2-7; 8 nucleotides line up with TRBD2. Germline trimming cut 6 bases from V and 3 bases from J; bases unmatched to any gene: 7. The CDR3 contains 14 residues. CDR1 is LNHDA, CDR2 SQIVND, per germline (reference sequence). CDR3 in DNA: TGTGCCAGTAGCCCCACGCGGGAGGTCTACGAGCAGTACTTC. It yields the protein CASSPTREVYEQYF.